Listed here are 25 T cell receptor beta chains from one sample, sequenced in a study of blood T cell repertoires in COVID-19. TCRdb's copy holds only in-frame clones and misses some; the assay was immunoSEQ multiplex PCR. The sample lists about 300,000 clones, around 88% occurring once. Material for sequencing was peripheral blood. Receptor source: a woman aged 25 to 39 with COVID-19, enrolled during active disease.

The CDR3 DNA reads TGTGCCAGCAGTTTACTACCAGGGAAGAACAATCAGCCCCAGCATTTT. It yields the protein CASSLLPGKNNQPQHF. The chain joins TRBV28 to TRBJ1-5, with a weak D call TRBD1 (5 bases). CDR3 length: 16 residues. Germline V gives CDR1 MDHEN, CDR2 SYDVKM. V shed 2 bases and J shed 3 bases, with 14 bases lying between them.

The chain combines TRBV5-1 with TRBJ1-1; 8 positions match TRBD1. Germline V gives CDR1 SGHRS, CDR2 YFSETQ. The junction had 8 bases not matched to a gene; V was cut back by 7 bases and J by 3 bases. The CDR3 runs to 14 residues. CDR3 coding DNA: TGCGCCAGCTTCGGACAGGGATCAGACACTGAAGCTTTCTTT. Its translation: CASFGQGSDTEAFF.

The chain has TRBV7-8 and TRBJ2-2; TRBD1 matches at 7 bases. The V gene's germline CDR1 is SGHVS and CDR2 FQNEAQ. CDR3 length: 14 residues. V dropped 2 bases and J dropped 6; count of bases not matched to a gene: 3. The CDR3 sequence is CASSLTGASGELFF. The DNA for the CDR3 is TGTGCCAGCAGCTTAACAGGGGCGTCCGGGGAGCTGTTTTTT.

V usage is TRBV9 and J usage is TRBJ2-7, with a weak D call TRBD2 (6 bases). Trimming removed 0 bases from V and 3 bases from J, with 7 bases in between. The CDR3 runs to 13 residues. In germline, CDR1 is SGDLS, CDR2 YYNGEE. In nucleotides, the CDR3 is TGTGCCAGCAGCGTAGGCGGGGACTACGAGCAGTACTTC. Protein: CASSVGGDYEQYF.

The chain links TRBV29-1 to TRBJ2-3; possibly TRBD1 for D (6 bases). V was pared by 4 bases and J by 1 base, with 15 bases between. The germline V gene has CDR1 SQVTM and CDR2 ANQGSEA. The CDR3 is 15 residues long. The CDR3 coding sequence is TGCAGCGTTGCTGCCCTACAGGGTCGCACAGATACGCAGTATTTT. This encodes CSVAALQGRTDTQYF.

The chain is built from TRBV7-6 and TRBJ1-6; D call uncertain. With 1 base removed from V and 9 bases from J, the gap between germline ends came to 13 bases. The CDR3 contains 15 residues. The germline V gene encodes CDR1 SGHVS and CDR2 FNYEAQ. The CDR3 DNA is TGTGCCAGCAGCTTAGAGAGGTCCTTGGGTTCACCCCTCCACTTT. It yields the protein CASSLERSLGSPLHF.

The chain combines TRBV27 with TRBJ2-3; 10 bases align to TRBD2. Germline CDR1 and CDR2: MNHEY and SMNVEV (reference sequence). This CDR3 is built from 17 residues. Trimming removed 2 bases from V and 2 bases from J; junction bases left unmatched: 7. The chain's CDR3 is CASSLRASGGFTDTQYF. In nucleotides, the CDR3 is TGTGCCAGCAGTTTAAGGGCTAGCGGGGGATTCACAGATACGCAGTATTTT.

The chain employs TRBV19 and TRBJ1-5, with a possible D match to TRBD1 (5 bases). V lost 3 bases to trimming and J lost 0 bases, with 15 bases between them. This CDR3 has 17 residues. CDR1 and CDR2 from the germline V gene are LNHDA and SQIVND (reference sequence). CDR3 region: CASSIGSGVYSNQPQHF. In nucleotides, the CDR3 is TGTGCCAGTAGTATCGGCTCGGGGGTCTATAGCAATCAGCCCCAGCATTTT.

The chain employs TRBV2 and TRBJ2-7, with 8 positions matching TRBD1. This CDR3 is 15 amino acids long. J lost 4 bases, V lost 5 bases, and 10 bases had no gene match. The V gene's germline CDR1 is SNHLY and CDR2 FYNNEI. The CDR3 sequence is CASSRDRGPSYEQYF. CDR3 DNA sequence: TGTGCCAGCAGTAGAGACAGGGGCCCCTCATACGAGCAGTACTTC. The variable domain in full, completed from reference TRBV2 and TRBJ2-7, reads EPEVTQTPSHQVTQMGQEVILRCVPISNHLYFYWYRQILGQKVEFLVSFYNNEISEKSEIFDDQFSVERPDGSNFTLKIRSTKLEDSAMYFCASSRDRGPSYEQYFGPGTRLTVT.

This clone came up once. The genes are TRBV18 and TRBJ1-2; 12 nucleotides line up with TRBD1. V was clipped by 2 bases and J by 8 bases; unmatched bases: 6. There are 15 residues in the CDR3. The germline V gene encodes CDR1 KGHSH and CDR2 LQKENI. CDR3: CASSPKGQGALGYTF. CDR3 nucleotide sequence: TGTGCCAGCTCACCAAAGGGACAGGGGGCACTGGGCTACACCTTC.

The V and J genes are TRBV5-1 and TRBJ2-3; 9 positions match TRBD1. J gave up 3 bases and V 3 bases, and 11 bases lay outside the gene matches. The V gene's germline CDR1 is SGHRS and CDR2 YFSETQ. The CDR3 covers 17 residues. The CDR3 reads CASSSLPTGGKTDTQYF. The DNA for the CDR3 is TGCGCCAGCAGCTCCCTCCCGACAGGGGGTAAAACAGATACGCAGTATTTT.

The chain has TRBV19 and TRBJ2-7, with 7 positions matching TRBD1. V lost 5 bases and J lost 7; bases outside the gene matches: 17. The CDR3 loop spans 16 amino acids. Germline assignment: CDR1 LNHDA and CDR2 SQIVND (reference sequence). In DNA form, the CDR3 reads TGTGCCAGTAGTTCTCTAAACCCGACAGGGATCGGTGAGCAGTACTTC. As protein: CASSSLNPTGIGEQYF.

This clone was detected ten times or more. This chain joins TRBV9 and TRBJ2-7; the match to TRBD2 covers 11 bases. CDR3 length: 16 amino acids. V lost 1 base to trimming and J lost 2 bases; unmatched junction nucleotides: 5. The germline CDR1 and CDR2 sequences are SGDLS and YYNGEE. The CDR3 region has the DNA TGTGCCAGCAGCGTACCTAGCGGGGGGACCCCCTACGAGCAGTACTTC. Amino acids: CASSVPSGGTPYEQYF. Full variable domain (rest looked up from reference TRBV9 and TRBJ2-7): DSGVTQTPKHLITATGQRVTLRCSPRSGDLSVYWYQQSLDQGLQFLIQYYNGEERAKGNILERFSAQQFPDLHSELNLSSLELGDSALYFCASSVPSGGTPYEQYFGPGTRLTVT.

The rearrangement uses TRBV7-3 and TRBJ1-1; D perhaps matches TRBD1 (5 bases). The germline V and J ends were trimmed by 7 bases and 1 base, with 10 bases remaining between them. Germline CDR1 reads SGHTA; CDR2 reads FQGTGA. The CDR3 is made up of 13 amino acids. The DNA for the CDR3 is TGTGCCAGCATGGGTGACAGGAACACTGAAGCTTTCTTT. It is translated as CASMGDRNTEAFF.

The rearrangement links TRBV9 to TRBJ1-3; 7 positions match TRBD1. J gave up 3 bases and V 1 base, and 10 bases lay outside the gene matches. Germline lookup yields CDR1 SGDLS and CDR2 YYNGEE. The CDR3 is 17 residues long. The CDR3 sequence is CASSVYGQAIHGNTIYF. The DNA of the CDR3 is TGTGCCAGCAGCGTATACGGACAGGCGATCCATGGAAACACCATATATTTT.

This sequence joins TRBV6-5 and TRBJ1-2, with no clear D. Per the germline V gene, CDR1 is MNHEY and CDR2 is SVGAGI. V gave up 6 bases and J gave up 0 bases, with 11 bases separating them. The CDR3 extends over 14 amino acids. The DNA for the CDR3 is TGTGCCAGCAGCTTAGGCAGGTCTAACTATGGCTACACCTTC. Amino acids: CASSLGRSNYGYTF.

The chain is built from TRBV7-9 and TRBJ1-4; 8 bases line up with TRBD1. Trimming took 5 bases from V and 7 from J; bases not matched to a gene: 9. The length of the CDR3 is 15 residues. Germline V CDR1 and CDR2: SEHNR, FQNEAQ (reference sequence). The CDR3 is CASSIQGEVGEKLFF. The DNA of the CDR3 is TGTGCCAGCAGCATACAGGGGGAAGTAGGTGAAAAACTGTTTTTT.

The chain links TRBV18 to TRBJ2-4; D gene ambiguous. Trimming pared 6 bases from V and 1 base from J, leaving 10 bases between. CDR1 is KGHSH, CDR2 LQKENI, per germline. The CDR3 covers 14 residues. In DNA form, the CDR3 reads TGTGCCAGCTCTCAGGCCCCGGCCAAAAACATTCAGTACTTC. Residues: CASSQAPAKNIQYF.

This chain's CDR3 is CASGQGGYGYTF. The CDR3, as DNA: TGTGCCAGCGGCCAGGGGGGCTATGGCTACACCTTC. The V call is TRBV25-1, the J call TRBJ1-2, with TRBD1 matching over 7 bases. The J segment lost 4 bases and the V segment lost 8 bases, leaving 4 bases of the junction unmatched. CDR3 length equals 12 residues. Germline V gives CDR1 MGHDK, CDR2 SYGVNS.

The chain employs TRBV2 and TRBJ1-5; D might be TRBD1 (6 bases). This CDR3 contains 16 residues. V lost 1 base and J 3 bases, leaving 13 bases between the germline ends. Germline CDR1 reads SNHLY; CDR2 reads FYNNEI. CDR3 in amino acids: CASSEGGRGFNQPQHF. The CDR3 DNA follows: TGTGCCAGCAGTGAAGGTGGCAGGGGCTTCAATCAGCCCCAGCATTTT.

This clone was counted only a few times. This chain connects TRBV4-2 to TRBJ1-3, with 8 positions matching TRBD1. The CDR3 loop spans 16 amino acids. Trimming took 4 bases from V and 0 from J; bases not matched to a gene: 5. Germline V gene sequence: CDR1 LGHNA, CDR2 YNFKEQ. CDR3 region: CASSPRTGSSGNTIYF. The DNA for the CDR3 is TGTGCCAGCAGCCCCCGGACAGGGTCCTCTGGAAACACCATATATTTT.

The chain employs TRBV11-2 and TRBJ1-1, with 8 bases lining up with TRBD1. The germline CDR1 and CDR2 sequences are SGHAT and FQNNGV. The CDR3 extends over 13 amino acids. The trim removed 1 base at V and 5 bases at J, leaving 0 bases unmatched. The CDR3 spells CASSLGTGTEAFF. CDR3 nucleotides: TGTGCCAGCAGCTTAGGGACAGGGACTGAAGCTTTCTTT. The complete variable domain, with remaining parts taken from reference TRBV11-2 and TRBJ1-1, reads EAGVAQSPRYKIIEKRQSVAFWCNPISGHATLYWYQQILGQGPKLLIQFQNNGVVDDSQLPKDRFSAERLKGVDSTLKIQPAKLEDSAVYLCASSLGTGTEAFFGQGTRLTVV.

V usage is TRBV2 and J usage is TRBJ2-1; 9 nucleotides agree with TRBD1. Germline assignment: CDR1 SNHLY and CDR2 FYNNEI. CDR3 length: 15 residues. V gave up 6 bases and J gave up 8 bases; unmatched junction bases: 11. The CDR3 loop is CASSPGQGDRYEQFF. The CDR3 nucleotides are TGTGCCAGCAGCCCGGGACAGGGAGATCGGTATGAGCAGTTCTTC.

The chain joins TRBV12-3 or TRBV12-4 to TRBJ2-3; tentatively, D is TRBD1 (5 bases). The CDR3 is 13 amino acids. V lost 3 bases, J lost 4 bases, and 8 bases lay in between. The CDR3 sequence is CASSFRGPDTQYF. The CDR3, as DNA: TGTGCCAGCAGTTTTAGGGGCCCAGATACGCAGTATTTT.

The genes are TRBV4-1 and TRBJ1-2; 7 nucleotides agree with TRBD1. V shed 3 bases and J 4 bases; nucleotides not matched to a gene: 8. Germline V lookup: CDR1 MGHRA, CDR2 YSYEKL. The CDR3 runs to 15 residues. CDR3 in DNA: TGCGCCAGCAGCCAGATCTCCAGGGGGACCTATGGCTACACCTTC. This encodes CASSQISRGTYGYTF.